The 9 T cell receptor beta chains below come from one sample, sequenced in a study of T cells in narcolepsy. Repertoires were generated with immunoSEQ multiplex PCR, while TCRdb's copy carries only in-frame clones and drops some. The sample lists some 32,000 clones, roughly 82% occurring once. The sequencing input was CD45RA- memory CD4+ T cells from PBMCs. These receptors all come from a human donor with narcolepsy.

The gene calls are TRBV11-2 and TRBJ2-5; 14 bases align to TRBD2. V shed 5 bases, J shed 4 bases, and the junction held 12 bases outside the gene matches. CDR1 is SGHAT and CDR2 is FQNNGV in the germline V gene. This CDR3 has 18 residues. The CDR3 is CASSPGTSGGRGLETQYF. The CDR3 DNA follows: TGTGCCAGCAGCCCCGGGACTAGCGGGGGCCGCGGTTTAGAGACCCAGTACTTC.

The chain combines TRBV7-3 with TRBJ2-1, with 7 nucleotides matching TRBD1. Per the germline V gene, CDR1 is SGHTA and CDR2 is FQGTGA. V shed 5 bases, J shed 0 bases, and the junction held 4 bases outside the gene matches. The CDR3 has 15 amino acids. DNA of the CDR3: TGTGCCAGCAGCGAGGGGGCGGCCTCCTACAATGAGCAGTTCTTC. Protein: CASSEGAASYNEQFF.

The sample holds a few counts of this clone. The rearrangement joins TRBV6-5 to TRBJ2-7, with 7 nucleotides matching TRBD1. V shed 4 bases and J 0 bases; nucleotides not matched to a gene: 6. Germline values: CDR1 MNHEY, CDR2 SVGAGI. This CDR3 contains 15 residues. CDR3 in amino acids: CASSSRAGGSYEQYF. Here the CDR3 DNA reads TGTGCCAGCAGTTCAAGGGCAGGGGGCTCCTACGAGCAGTACTTC.

The chain joins TRBV30 to TRBJ2-6, with D uncertain. The germline CDR1 and CDR2 sequences are GTSNPN and SVGIG (reference sequence). This CDR3 is built from 18 residues. With 5 bases removed from V and 5 bases from J, the gap between germline ends came to 25 bases. The CDR3 coding sequence is TGTGCCTGGTCCAAGTGGCGTTATAACAAAAGTCGGGCCAACGTCCTGACTTTC. It specifies CAWSKWRYNKSRANVLTF.

V and J are TRBV19 and TRBJ1-1; a possible D gene is TRBD1 (6 bases). Germline CDR1 is LNHDA and CDR2 is SQIVND (reference sequence). The CDR3 length is 14 residues. Trimming cost V 7 bases and J 0 bases, with 12 bases left between them. Here the CDR3 reads CASTIDRMNTEAFF. CDR3 bases: TGTGCCAGTACTATTGACAGGATGAACACTGAAGCTTTCTTT.

This chain connects TRBV30 to TRBJ1-5, with a possible D match to TRBD1 (5 bases). V was pared by 5 bases and J by 4 bases, with 12 bases between. The germline V gene encodes CDR1 GTSNPN and CDR2 SVGIG (reference sequence). CDR3 length equals 13 residues. CDR3 bases: TGTGCCTGGTGTGGCGGGGGGAATCAGCCCCAGCATTTT. This codes for CAWCGGGNQPQHF.

The CDR3 spells CASGGEIVHSPLHF. CDR3 coding DNA: TGTGCCAGCGGGGGGGAGATAGTGCATTCACCCCTCCACTTT. The chain uses TRBV28 and TRBJ1-6, with a tentative D call TRBD1 (5 bases). CDR1 is MDHEN and CDR2 is SYDVKM in the germline V gene. The CDR3 extends over 14 amino acids. V was clipped by 8 bases and J by 8 bases, with 16 bases between them. Together with reference TRBV28 and TRBJ1-6, the CDR3 gives the full variable domain: DVKVTQSSRYLVKRTGEKVFLECVQDMDHENMFWYRQDPGLGLRLIYFSYDVKMKEKGDIPEGYSVSREKKERFSLILESASTNQTSMYLCASGGEIVHSPLHFGNGTRLTVT.

This clone was seen only once. This chain uses TRBV5-1 with TRBJ1-1, with D hard to call. Germline CDR1 and CDR2: SGHRS and YFSETQ. The CDR3 is 13 amino acids. V lost 2 bases, J lost 1 base, and 6 bases lay in between. The CDR3 DNA follows: TGCGCCAGCAGCTTACCAGGGAACACTGAAGCTTTCTTT. This translates into CASSLPGNTEAFF.

The rearrangement uses TRBV11-2 and TRBJ1-1, with 9 bases that match TRBD1. The V gene's germline CDR1 is SGHAT and CDR2 FQNNGV. This CDR3 region has 15 residues. V dropped 5 bases and J dropped 3; count of bases not matched to a gene: 7. CDR3 in amino acids: CASSALTGGDTEAFF. The CDR3 DNA reads as TGTGCCAGCAGCGCCCTGACAGGGGGGGACACTGAAGCTTTCTTT.